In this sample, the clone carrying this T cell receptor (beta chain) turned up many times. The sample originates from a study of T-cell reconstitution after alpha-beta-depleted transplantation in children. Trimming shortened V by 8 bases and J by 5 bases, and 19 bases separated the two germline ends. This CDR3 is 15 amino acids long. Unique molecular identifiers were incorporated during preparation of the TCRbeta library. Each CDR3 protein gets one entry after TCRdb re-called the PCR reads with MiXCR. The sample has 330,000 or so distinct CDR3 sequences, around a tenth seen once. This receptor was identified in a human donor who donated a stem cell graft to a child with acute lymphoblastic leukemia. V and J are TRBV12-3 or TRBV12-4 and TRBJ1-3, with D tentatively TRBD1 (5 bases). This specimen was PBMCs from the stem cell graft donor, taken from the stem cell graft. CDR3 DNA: TGTGCCAGCCGAGAGACAGATATCCATCGAAACACCATATATTTT. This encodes CASRETDIHRNTIYF.